This T cell receptor (beta chain) was identified in a study of T cell changes during pregnancy in multiple sclerosis (dated by TCRdb to about 2019). Notes on the research overall: Changes in the T cell repertoire over the course of pregnancy were examined in this study in women with multiple sclerosis.

The library was produced with the immunoSEQ multiplex PCR assay. Not all clones reach the TCRdb copy of this immuneACCESS table, which keeps in-frame sequences only. Checked studies attribute under half of the gap to unresolved V genes and leave the rest unexplained. A total of around 68,000 clones appear in this sample, about 93% of them only once. The ten largest make up approximately 0.44% of the sample. Of note for this clone: The target of this receptor is not known. No base-level quality is on record; no much larger clone is a single base apart.

The CDR3 measures 12 amino acids from cysteine to phenylalanine. Only the CDR3 portion is preserved as DNA: 36 bases, with reading frame beginning at the first base. The CDR1 and CDR2 encoded by the germline V gene are MDHEN and SYDVKM. V drops 5 bases and J drops 6 bases, leaving 8 bases in between. This TCR was sampled from a female donor with multiple sclerosis, enrolled in a pregnancy study. This sequence uses TRBV28 and TRBJ2-1; no D gene can be assigned with confidence. The material sequenced was CD4+ T cells from peripheral blood mononuclear cells, taken before pregnancy. The CDR3 in this case is CASSIQANEQFF. The DNA reads as follows: TGTGCCAGCAGTATTCAAGCCAATGAGCAGTTCTTC.